These T cell receptor beta chains were read from a single sample in a study of identifying expanded T cells in peripheral blood. This table comes from immunoSEQ multiplex PCR, and its TCRdb copy is limited to in-frame clones, with some not included. In the table there are approximately 100,000 clones, approximately 90% of which are singletons. The sequenced material came from blood. Source of these receptors: a person between 18 and 75 years old in good health. Both conserved end residues are part of each CDR3. The D gene is left open where the match is weak. The listing skips clone size in some rows; elsewhere it reads once, few, many or a size class.

v_call	d_call	clone_size	j_call	cdr3_aa	cdr3_nt
TRBV10-1	.	.	TRBJ1-5	CASRTYSNQPQHF	TGCGCCAGCCGCACCTATAGCAATCAGCCCCAGCATTTT
TRBV6-6	.	.	TRBJ2-5	CASSYSVRQETQYF	TGTGCCAGCAGTTACTCGGTCAGACAAGAGACCCAGTACTTC
TRBV19	.	.	TRBJ2-7	CASSIAGPTYEQYF	TGTGCCAGTAGTATTGCGGGGCCCACCTACGAGCAGTACTTC
TRBV11-3	.	once	TRBJ1-1	CASSLGPTEAFF	TGTGCCAGCAGCTTAGGCCCCACTGAAGCTTTCTTT
TRBV10-2	TRBD1	.	TRBJ1-5	CASWTGFGTQPQHF	TGCGCCAGCTGGACAGGGTTCGGGACTCAGCCCCAGCATTTT
TRBV10-3	.	.	TRBJ1-1	CAQRRSLRAEAFF	TGTGCCCAGCGGCGCTCCCTTCGAGCTGAAGCTTTCTTT
TRBV18	.	.	TRBJ1-2	CASSPSEYGYTF	TGTGCCAGCTCACCCTCAGAATATGGCTACACCTTC
TRBV11-2	.	.	TRBJ1-2	CASSLKGPVADPISYGYTF	TGTGCCAGCAGCTTAAAGGGTCCAGTGGCGGACCCGATCAGCTATGGCTACACCTTC
TRBV6-5	TRBD1	.	TRBJ1-2	CASTGGRGYGYTF	TGTGCCAGCACAGGGGGCAGAGGCTATGGCTACACCTTC
TRBV19	.	.	TRBJ1-2	CASSIGRVVGQYGYTF	TGTGCCAGTAGTATCGGCAGGGTGGTTGGACAATACGGCTACACCTTC
TRBV7-6	TRBD2	.	TRBJ2-5	CASSLGPVVAGGPWNKTQYF	TGTGCCAGCAGCTTAGGTCCCGTAGTAGCGGGGGGGCCATGGAATAAGACCCAGTACTTC
TRBV9	TRBD1	.	TRBJ2-7	CASSPRDSSYEQYF	TGTGCCAGCAGCCCGAGGGACAGCTCCTACGAGCAGTACTTC
TRBV6-1	.	.	TRBJ2-7	CARSHSTGTHEQYF	TGTGCCAGATCTCATTCTACAGGGACCCACGAGCAGTACTTC
TRBV18	.	once	TRBJ2-7	CASSGPGSYEQYF	TGTGCCAGCTCCGGGCCGGGGTCCTACGAGCAGTACTTC
TRBV29-1	TRBD1	.	TRBJ2-3	CSVQGTGKGTDTQYF	TGCAGCGTGCAAGGGACAGGGAAGGGAACAGATACGCAGTATTTT
TRBV9	.	.	TRBJ2-7	CASGVGPNSHEQYF	TGTGCCAGCGGGGTTGGGCCCAACTCACACGAGCAGTACTTC
TRBV5-5	.	.	TRBJ2-7	CASSEEAVEQYF	TGTGCCAGCAGCGAGGAAGCTGTCGAGCAGTACTTC
TRBV10-3	TRBD2	.	TRBJ2-3	CAIRRGGYTDTQYF	TGTGCCATCAGGCGGGGGGGCTACACAGATACGCAGTATTTT
TRBV5-6	TRBD1	.	TRBJ1-2	CASSLATGTQGGNYGYTF	TGTGCCAGCAGCTTGGCGACAGGAACGCAGGGGGGAAACTATGGCTACACCTTC
TRBV27	.	.	TRBJ2-7	CASSRGREQYF	TGTGCCAGCTCCCGCGGGCGCGAGCAGTACTTC
TRBV13	TRBD1	few	TRBJ2-7	CASSFTGTATSVEQYF	TGTGCCAGCAGCTTCACCGGGACAGCCACTTCGGTCGAGCAGTACTTC
TRBV27	.	.	TRBJ2-5	CASSFRRGPPQETQYF	TGTGCCAGCAGTTTTCGGAGGGGGCCTCCACAAGAGACCCAGTACTTC
TRBV28	.	.	TRBJ2-2	CASSLNPGLNTGELFF	TGTGCCAGCAGTTTAAACCCGGGACTCAACACCGGGGAGCTGTTTTTT
TRBV10-2	.	.	TRBJ2-1	CASSPFGFSGYEQFF	TGCGCCAGCAGTCCTTTCGGTTTTAGTGGCTATGAGCAGTTCTTC
TRBV6-1	TRBD1	.	TRBJ1-5	CASSEAWEGQSQHF	TGTGCCAGCAGTGAAGCCTGGGAGGGACAGTCCCAGCATTTT
TRBV13	.	.	TRBJ2-1	CASSLLQSNEQFF	TGTGCCAGCAGCTTATTGCAGTCGAATGAGCAGTTCTTC
TRBV5-8	TRBD1	.	TRBJ2-1	CASSVDRGSMINEQFF	TGTGCCAGCAGCGTCGACAGGGGGAGTATGATAAATGAGCAGTTCTTC
TRBV6-1	.	.	TRBJ1-3	CASSEVGNTIYF	TGTGCCAGCAGTGAAGTCGGAAACACCATATATTTT
TRBV30	TRBD2	.	TRBJ2-5	CASYTSGGRETQYF	TGTGCCTCGTACACTAGCGGGGGGAGGGAGACCCAGTACTTC
TRBV5-1	.	once	TRBJ2-7	CASSLTGISYEQYF	TGCGCCAGCAGCCTGACAGGTATCTCCTACGAGCAGTACTTC
TRBV27	.	.	TRBJ2-5	CASSLRAGGETQYF	TGTGCCAGCAGTTTACGCGCAGGGGGGGAGACCCAGTACTTC
TRBV11-2	.	.	TRBJ2-7	CASSLDTYEQYF	TGTGCCAGCAGCTTAGATACCTACGAGCAGTACTTC
TRBV7-8	TRBD2	.	TRBJ2-5	CASSPHGLAGGPGETQYF	TGTGCCAGCAGCCCTCATGGGCTAGCGGGGGGGCCGGGAGAGACCCAGTACTTC
TRBV6-1	.	.	TRBJ2-1	CASREDLAETYNEQFF	TGTGCCAGCAGGGAAGATTTGGCGGAGACATACAATGAGCAGTTCTTC
TRBV6-1	.	once	TRBJ2-7	CASSEYARGVDEQYF	TGTGCCAGCAGTGAATACGCCAGGGGGGTGGACGAGCAGTACTTC
TRBV7-2	TRBD2	.	TRBJ2-7	CASGTSFYEQYF	TGTGCCAGCGGGACTAGCTTCTACGAGCAGTACTTC
TRBV6-5	.	.	TRBJ2-6	CASRQQGTGANVLTF	TGTGCCAGCAGACAACAGGGAACTGGGGCCAACGTCCTGACTTTC
TRBV4-1	.	.	TRBJ1-6	CASSTTLNPNSPLHF	TGCGCCAGCAGCACCACACTAAATCCCAATTCACCCCTCCACTTT
TRBV2	.	.	TRBJ2-5	CASSREETQYF	TGTGCCAGCAGTAGGGAGGAGACCCAGTACTTC
TRBV4-3	TRBD2	.	TRBJ2-1	CASSQAPASGGFYNEQFF	TGCGCCAGCAGCCAAGCCCCGGCTAGCGGGGGATTCTACAATGAGCAGTTCTTC
TRBV6-1	.	few	TRBJ1-3	CASSEEDVYTIYF	TGTGCCAGCAGTGAAGAGGACGTTTACACCATATATTTT
TRBV18	.	once	TRBJ1-2	CASSLSRGDNSYTF	TGTGCCAGCTCCCTTAGCCGGGGAGACAATTCCTACACCTTC
TRBV15	.	.	TRBJ2-5	CATSRDYGGRETQYF	TGTGCCACCAGCAGAGATTATGGGGGGCGGGAGACCCAGTACTTC
TRBV23-1	.	.	TRBJ1-3	CASSQSTENSGNTIYF	TGCGCCAGCAGTCAATCGACGGAAAACTCTGGAAACACCATATATTTT
TRBV30	.	.	TRBJ2-7	CAWSPQTYEQYF	TGTGCCTGGAGTCCCCAGACCTACGAGCAGTACTTC
TRBV6-5	TRBD1	.	TRBJ2-7	CASSYGGQGYEQYF	TGTGCCAGCAGTTACGGGGGACAGGGATACGAGCAGTACTTC
TRBV7-8	.	.	TRBJ1-2	CASSLVGAYGYTF	TGTGCCAGCAGCTTAGTTGGGGCTTATGGCTACACCTTC